These 5 T cell receptor beta chains were all obtained from the same sample, sequenced in a study of shared clonotypes between healthy human individuals. Data came from immunoSEQ multiplex PCR; TCRdb stores just in-frame clones and leaves some out. The data contain some 1.4 million clones, more than 95% of them singletons. The sequenced sample was naive CD4+ T cells sorted from blood. Subset given: CD45RA+ positively selected. These receptors all come from a man younger than 45 in good health.

The chain has TRBV7-2 and TRBJ2-1, with TRBD1 as a possible D gene (6 bases). CDR1 is SGHTA, CDR2 FQGNSA, per germline. This CDR3 spans 16 amino acids. With 2 bases removed from V and 0 bases from J, the gap between germline ends came to 11 bases. The CDR3 sequence: CASSLLLGGSYNEQFF. CDR3 nucleotide sequence: TGTGCCAGCAGCTTATTACTAGGGGGCTCCTACAATGAGCAGTTCTTC.

The chain uses TRBV10-2 and TRBJ2-3, with a weak D call TRBD1 (6 bases). Germline values: CDR1 WSHSY, CDR2 SAAADI. The CDR3 is 14 residues long. Between the trimmed V and J ends, which lost 9 bases and 0 bases, there was a span of 13 bases. DNA for the CDR3: TGCGCCAGTGTCATGGACAGTAGCACAGATACGCAGTATTTT. Translated: CASVMDSSTDTQYF.

This clone was counted once. In DNA form, the CDR3 reads TGTGCCAGCAGTTCCCTACTAAGCGGGAATTCGGCCCAGTACTTC. Translating gives CASSSLLSGNSAQYF. This chain uses TRBV28 with TRBJ2-5; 7 bases are a match to TRBD2. Germline trimming cut 4 bases from V and 9 bases from J; bases unmatched to any gene: 14. This CDR3 is 15 amino acids long. CDR1 is MDHEN, CDR2 SYDVKM, per germline.

The chain links TRBV9 to TRBJ1-5; the match to TRBD1 covers 7 bases. Germline CDR1 and CDR2: SGDLS and YYNGEE. J gave up 4 bases and V 4 bases, and 8 bases lay outside the gene matches. CDR3 length equals 15 residues. This CDR3 is CASSPSRTGNQPQHF. The DNA of the CDR3 is TGTGCCAGCAGCCCTAGCCGGACAGGTAATCAGCCCCAGCATTTT.

The chain recombines TRBV7-2 with TRBJ2-1; 8 bases agree with TRBD2. The CDR3 length is 13 residues. Trimming at V came to 3 bases and at J to 5 bases, leaving 0 bases not matched to a gene. Germline V lookup: CDR1 SGHTA, CDR2 FQGNSA. The chain's CDR3 is CASSFSGNNEQFF. The CDR3 nucleotides read TGTGCCAGCAGCTTTAGCGGGAACAATGAGCAGTTCTTC.